This section outlines one T cell receptor beta chain sequence together with its context. The sample comes from a study of blood T cell repertoires in COVID-19. Study summary: The origin of the acute and convalescent COVID-19 samples was the United States, Italy and Spain.

Profiling relied on immunoSEQ multiplex PCR, and the TCRdb table lists in-frame clones only, not all of them. The sample includes about 180,000 clones, 80% to 90% of them seen just once. V lost 1 base to trimming and J lost 4 bases; unmatched junction nucleotides: 7. Germline CDR1 and CDR2: SQVTM and ANQGSEA. This CDR3 has 16 amino acids. Sequencing was done on a sample of peripheral blood. J is TRBJ2-1 and V is TRBV29-1, with 10 nucleotides matching TRBD2. The sequence derives from a man aged 65 to 85 with active or convalescent COVID-19. The CDR3 reads CSVEGPAGGGYNEQFF. The DNA of the CDR3 is TGCAGCGTTGAAGGCCCAGCGGGGGGGGGATACAATGAGCAGTTCTTC.